This T cell receptor (beta chain) was profiled in a study of identical twins. Regarding the study as a whole: Memory repertoires showed no such pattern, whereas abundant cord blood beta clonotypes carried fewer insertions.

From germline, CDR1 is SGHVS and CDR2 FQNEAQ. This CDR3 contains 17 residues. V lost 7 bases and J 15 bases, leaving 34 bases between the germline ends. Details on this clonotype: Its antigen is unidentified.

TCRdb re-analysed the 5' RACE reads in MiXCR, keeping a single row per CDR3 protein. The sample holds approximately 670,000 distinct CDR3 sequences, 5.5% to 6.5% seen once. The TCR comes from a man younger than 35 in good health. The sample taken for sequencing was naive T cells sorted from blood. The chain employs TRBV7-8 and TRBJ2-1; D might be TRBD1 (7 bases). The CDR3 sequence is CASTSRGVGRGPPGAFF. CDR3 nucleotides: TGTGCCAGCACCTCCAGGGGGGTGGGGCGGGGCCCCCCCGGAGCGTTCTTC.